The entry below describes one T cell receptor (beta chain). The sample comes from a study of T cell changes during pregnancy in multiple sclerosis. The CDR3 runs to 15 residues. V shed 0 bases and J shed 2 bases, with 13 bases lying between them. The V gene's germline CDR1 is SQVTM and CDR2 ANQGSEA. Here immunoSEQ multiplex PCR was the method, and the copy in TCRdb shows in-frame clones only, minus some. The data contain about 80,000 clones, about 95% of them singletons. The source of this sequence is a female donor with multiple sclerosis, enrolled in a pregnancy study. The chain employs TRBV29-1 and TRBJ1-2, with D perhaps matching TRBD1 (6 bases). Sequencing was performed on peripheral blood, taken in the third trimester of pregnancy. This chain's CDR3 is CSVEDVTGLNYGYTF. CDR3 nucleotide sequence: TGCAGCGTTGAAGATGTTACAGGGTTGAACTATGGCTACACCTTC.